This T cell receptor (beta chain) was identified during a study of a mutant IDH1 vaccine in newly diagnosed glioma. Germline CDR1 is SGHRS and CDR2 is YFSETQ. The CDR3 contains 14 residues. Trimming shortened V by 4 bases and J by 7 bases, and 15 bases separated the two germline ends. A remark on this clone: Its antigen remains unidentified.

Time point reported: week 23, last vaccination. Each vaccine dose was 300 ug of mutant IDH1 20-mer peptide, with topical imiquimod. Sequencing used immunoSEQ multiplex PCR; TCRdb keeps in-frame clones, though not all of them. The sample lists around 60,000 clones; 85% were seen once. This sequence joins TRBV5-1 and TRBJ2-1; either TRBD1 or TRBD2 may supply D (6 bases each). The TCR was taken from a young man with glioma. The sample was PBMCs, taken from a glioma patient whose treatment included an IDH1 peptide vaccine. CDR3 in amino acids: CASSGRQAGNEQFF. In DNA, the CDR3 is TGCGCCAGCAGCGGCAGACAGGCGGGGAATGAGCAGTTCTTC.